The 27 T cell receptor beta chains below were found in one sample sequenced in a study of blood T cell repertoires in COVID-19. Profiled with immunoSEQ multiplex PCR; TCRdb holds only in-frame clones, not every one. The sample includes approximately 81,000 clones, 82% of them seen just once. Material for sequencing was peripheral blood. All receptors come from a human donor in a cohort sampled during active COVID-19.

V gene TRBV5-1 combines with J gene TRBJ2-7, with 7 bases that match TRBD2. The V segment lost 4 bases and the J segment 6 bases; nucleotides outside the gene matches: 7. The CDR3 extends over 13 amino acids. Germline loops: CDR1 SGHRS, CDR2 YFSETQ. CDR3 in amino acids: CASSQGSGFEQYF. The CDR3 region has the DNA TGCGCCAGCAGCCAGGGTAGCGGGTTCGAGCAGTACTTC.

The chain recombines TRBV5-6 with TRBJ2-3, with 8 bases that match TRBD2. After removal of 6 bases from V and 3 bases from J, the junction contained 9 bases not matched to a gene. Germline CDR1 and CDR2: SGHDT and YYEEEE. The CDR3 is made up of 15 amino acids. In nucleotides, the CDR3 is TGTGCCAGCAACGCGGGGGGACGGGGGACAGATACGCAGTATTTT. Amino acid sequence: CASNAGGRGTDTQYF.

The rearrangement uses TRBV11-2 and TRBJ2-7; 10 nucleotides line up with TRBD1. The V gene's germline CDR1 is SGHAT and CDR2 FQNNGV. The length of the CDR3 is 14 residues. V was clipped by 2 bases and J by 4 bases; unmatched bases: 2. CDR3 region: CASSLSGQGYEQYF. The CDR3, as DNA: TGTGCCAGCAGCTTATCGGGACAGGGGTACGAGCAGTACTTC.

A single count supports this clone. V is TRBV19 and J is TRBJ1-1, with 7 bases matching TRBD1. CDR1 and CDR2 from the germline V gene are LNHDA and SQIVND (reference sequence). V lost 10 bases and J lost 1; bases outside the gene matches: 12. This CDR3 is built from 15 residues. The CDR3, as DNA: TGTGCCACGTGGACCAGACAGGGAACGAACACTGAAGCTTTCTTT. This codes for CATWTRQGTNTEAFF.

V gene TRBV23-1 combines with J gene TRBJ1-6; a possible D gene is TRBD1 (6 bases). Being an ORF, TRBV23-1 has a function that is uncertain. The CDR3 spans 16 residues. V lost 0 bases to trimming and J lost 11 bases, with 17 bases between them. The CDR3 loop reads CASSQSYGTTLTPLHF. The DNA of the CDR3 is TGCGCCAGCAGTCAATCGTACGGGACAACCCTGACACCCCTCCACTTT.

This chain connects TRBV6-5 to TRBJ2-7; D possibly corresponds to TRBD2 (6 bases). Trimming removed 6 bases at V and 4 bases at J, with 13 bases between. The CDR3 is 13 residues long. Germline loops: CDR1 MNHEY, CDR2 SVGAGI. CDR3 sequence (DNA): TGTGCCAGCAGCCCACCGGGGGTGTACGAGCAGTACTTC. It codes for CASSPPGVYEQYF.

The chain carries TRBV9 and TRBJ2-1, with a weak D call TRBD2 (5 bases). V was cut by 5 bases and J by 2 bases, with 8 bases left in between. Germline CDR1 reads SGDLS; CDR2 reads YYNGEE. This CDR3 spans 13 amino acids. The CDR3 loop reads CASSASPYNEQFF. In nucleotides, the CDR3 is TGTGCCAGCAGTGCTAGCCCCTACAATGAGCAGTTCTTC.

In nucleotides, the CDR3 is TGTGCCAGCAGTTTTTCCGGGAACCAGGGGTCTTTCTTT. This translates into CASSFSGNQGSFF. The gene calls are TRBV12-3 or TRBV12-4 and TRBJ1-1; perhaps TRBD1 as D (6 bases). CDR3 size: 13 residues. The ends were cut back, 3 bases at V and 12 bases at J, with 17 bases in the middle.

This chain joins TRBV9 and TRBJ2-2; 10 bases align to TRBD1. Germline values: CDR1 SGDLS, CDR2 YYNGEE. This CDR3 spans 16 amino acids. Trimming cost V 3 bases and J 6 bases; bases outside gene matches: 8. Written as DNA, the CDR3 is TGTGCCAGCAGCGCGAGAGGGGGACAGGGGTCCGGGGAGCTGTTTTTT. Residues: CASSARGGQGSGELFF.

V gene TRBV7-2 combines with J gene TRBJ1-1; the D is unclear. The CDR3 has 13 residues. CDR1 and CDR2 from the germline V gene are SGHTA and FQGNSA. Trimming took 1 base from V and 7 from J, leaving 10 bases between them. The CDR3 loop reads CASSLEVAVEAFF. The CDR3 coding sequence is TGTGCCAGCAGCTTAGAAGTGGCCGTTGAAGCTTTCTTT.

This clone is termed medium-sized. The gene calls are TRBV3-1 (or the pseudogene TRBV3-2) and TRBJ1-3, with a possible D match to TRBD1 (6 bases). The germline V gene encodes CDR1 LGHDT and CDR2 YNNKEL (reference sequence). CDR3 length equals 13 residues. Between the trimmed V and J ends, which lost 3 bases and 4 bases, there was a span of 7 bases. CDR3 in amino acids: CASSHRGGNTIYF. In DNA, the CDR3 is TGTGCCAGCAGCCACAGGGGAGGAAACACCATATATTTT.

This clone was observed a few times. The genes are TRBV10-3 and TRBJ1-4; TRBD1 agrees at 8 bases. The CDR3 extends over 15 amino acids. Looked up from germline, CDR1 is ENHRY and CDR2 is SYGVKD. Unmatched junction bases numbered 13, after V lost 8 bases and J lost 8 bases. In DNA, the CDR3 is TGTGCCATCCGGTCCTCGGGACAGGACGGGGAAAAACTGTTTTTT. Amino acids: CAIRSSGQDGEKLFF.

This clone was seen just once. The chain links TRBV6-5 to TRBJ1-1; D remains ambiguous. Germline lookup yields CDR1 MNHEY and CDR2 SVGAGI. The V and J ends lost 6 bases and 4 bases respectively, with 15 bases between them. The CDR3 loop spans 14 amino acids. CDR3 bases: TGTGCCAGCAGACCTCACGGGAGTGTCACTGAAGCTTTCTTT. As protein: CASRPHGSVTEAFF.

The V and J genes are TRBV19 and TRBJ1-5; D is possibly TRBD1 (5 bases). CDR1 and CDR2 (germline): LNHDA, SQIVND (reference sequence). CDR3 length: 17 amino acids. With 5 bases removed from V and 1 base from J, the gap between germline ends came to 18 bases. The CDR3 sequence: CASSGGFAGMSNQPQHF. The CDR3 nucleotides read TGTGCCAGTAGTGGGGGGTTTGCGGGGATGAGCAATCAGCCCCAGCATTTT. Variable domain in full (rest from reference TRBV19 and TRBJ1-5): DGGITQSPKYLFRKEGQNVTLSCEQNLNHDAMYWYRQDPGQGLRLIYYSQIVNDFQKGDIAEGYSVSREKKESFPLTVTSAQKNPTAFYLCASSGGFAGMSNQPQHFGDGTRLSIL.

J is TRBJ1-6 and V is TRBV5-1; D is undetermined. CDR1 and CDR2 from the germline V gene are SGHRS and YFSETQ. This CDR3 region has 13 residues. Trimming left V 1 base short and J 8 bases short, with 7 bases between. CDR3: CASSLMADSPLHF. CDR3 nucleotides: TGCGCCAGCAGCTTGATGGCCGATTCACCCCTCCACTTT.

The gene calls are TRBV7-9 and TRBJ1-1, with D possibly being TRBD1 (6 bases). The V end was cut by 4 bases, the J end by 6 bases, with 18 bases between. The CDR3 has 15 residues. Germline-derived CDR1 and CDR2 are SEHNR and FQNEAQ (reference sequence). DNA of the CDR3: TGTGCCAGCAGCTCGGCCGACAGGAAGGGGGCTGAAGCTTTCTTT. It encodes CASSSADRKGAEAFF.

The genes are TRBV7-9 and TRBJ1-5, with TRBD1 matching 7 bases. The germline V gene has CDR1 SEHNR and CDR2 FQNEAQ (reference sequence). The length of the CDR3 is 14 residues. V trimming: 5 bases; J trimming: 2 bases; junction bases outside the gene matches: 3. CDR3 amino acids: CASSQGVGNQPQHF. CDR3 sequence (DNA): TGTGCCAGCAGCCAGGGGGTAGGCAATCAGCCCCAGCATTTT.

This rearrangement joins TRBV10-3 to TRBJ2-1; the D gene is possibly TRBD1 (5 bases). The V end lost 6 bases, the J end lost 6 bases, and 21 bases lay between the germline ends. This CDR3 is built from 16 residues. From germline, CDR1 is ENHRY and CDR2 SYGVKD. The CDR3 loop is CAIRDTIKGSVNEQFF. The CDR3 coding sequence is TGTGCCATCAGAGACACGATAAAGGGGTCTGTCAATGAGCAGTTCTTC.

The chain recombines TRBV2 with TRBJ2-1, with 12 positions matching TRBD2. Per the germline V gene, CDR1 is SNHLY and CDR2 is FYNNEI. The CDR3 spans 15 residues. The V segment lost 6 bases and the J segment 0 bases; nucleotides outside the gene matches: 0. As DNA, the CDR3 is TGTGCCAGCAGGGGACTAGCGGGCTCCTACAATGAGCAGTTCTTC. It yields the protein CASRGLAGSYNEQFF.

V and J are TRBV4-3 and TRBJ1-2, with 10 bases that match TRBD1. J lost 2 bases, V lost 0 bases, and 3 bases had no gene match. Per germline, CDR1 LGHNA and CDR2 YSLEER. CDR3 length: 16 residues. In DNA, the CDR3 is TGCGCCAGCAGCCAAGATCGACAGGGGGCAAACTATGGCTACACCTTC. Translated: CASSQDRQGANYGYTF.

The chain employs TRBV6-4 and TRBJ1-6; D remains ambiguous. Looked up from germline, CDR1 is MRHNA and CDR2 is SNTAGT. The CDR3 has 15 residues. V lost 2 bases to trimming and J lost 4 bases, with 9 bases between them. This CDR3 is CASSDGGRYNSPLHF. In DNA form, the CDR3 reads TGTGCCAGCAGTGACGGCGGCCGGTATAATTCACCCCTCCACTTT.

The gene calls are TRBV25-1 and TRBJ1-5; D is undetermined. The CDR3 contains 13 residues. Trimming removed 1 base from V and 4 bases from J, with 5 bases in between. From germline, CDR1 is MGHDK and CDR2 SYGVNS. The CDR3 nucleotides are TGTGCCAGCAGTGAATCGGGGAATCAGCCCCAGCATTTT. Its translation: CASSESGNQPQHF.

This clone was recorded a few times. The CDR3 DNA follows: TGTGCCAGTAGTAGACGGACAGGAGAGTTAGGGAATCAGCCCCAGCATTTT. Amino acid sequence: CASSRRTGELGNQPQHF. The V call is TRBV19, the J call TRBJ1-5, with 7 bases matching TRBD1. This CDR3 is 17 amino acids long. With V trimmed by 4 bases and J by 4 bases, 13 bases remained unmatched. CDR1 and CDR2 (germline): LNHDA, SQIVND (reference sequence).

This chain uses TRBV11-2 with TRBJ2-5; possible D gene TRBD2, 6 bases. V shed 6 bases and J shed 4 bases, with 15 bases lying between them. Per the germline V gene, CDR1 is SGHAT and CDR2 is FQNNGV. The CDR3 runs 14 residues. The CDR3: CASRAGLRGETQYF. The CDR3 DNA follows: TGTGCCAGCAGAGCGGGCCTTCGGGGAGAGACCCAGTACTTC.

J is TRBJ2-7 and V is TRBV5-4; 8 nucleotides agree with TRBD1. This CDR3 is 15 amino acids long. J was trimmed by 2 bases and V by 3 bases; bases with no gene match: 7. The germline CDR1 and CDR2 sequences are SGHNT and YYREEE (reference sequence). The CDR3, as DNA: TGTGCCAGCAGCTCGATGGGACAGGCGACCTACGAGCAGTACTTC. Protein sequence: CASSSMGQATYEQYF.

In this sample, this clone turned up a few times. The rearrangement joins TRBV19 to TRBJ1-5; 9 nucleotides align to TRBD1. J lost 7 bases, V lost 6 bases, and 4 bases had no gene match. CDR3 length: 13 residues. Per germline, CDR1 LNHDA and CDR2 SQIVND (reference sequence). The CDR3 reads CASRDRGEQPQHF. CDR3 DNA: TGTGCCAGTAGGGACAGGGGAGAACAGCCCCAGCATTTT.

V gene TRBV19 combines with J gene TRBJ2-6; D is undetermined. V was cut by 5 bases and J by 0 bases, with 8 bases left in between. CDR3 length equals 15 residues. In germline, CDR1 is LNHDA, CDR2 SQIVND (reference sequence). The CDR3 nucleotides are TGTGCCAGTAGTCTAAGCGACTCTGGGGCCAACGTCCTGACTTTC. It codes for CASSLSDSGANVLTF.